The 5 T cell receptor beta chains below come from one sample, sequenced in a study of blood T cell repertoires in COVID-19. TCRdb's copy holds only in-frame clones and misses some; the assay was immunoSEQ multiplex PCR. The repertoire holds about 210,000 clones, with roughly 87% as singletons. Sequenced input: PBMCs or T cells enriched from blood (not recorded which). The receptors were sampled from a man between 18 and 35 years old with acute COVID-19.

The chain recombines TRBV5-1 with TRBJ2-1; 7 bases match TRBD2. Losses at the gene ends were 2 bases for V and 3 bases for J; bases not matched to a gene: 8. The CDR3 has 16 residues. The germline CDR1 and CDR2 sequences are SGHRS and YFSETQ. CDR3 sequence (DNA): TGCGCCAGCAGCTTTTGGGGGACGGGGGGCTACAATGAGCAGTTCTTC. This sequence encodes CASSFWGTGGYNEQFF.

The chain combines TRBV3-1 (or the pseudogene TRBV3-2) with TRBJ2-3, with 7 bases matching TRBD2. Germline V gives CDR1 LGHDT, CDR2 YNNKEL (reference sequence). The CDR3 runs 16 residues. V lost 4 bases and J lost 3; bases outside the gene matches: 10. The CDR3 bases are TGTGCCAGCAGCCCAATAGGCGGGAGTTTGACAGATACGCAGTATTTT. As protein: CASSPIGGSLTDTQYF.

The chain couples TRBV13 to TRBJ1-4; no firm D call. CDR3 size: 13 residues. Trimming left V 3 bases short and J 4 bases short, with 6 bases between. Per germline, CDR1 PRHDT and CDR2 FYEKMQ (reference sequence). CDR3 protein: CASSFSDNEKLFF. The CDR3 coding sequence is TGTGCCAGCAGCTTTTCAGATAATGAAAAACTGTTTTTT.

Worth noting for this clone: Other DNA sequences within the sample encode an identical CDR3. The V and J genes are TRBV5-8 and TRBJ1-5; D gene uncertain. Trimming removed 2 bases from V and 0 bases from J, with 6 bases in between. Germline CDR1 reads SGHTS; CDR2 reads YDEGEE. CDR3 length: 14 amino acids. For the CDR3, the DNA is TGTGCCAGCAGCTTACGGGGTAGCAATCAGCCCCAGCATTTT. Translation gives CASSLRGSNQPQHF.

The chain couples TRBV11-3 to TRBJ2-1, with 10 bases lining up with TRBD2. The CDR3 covers 16 residues. The V gene end was trimmed by 1 base and the J gene end by 7 bases; junction bases not matched to a gene: 7. CDR1 and CDR2 (germline): SGHNT, YENEEA. The CDR3 nucleotides are TGTGCCAGCAGCTTAGGAGCGGGAGGGCCGAAGAATGAGCAGTTCTTC. Translating gives CASSLGAGGPKNEQFF.